Listed here are 21 T cell receptor beta chains from one sample, sequenced in a study of T cells in Graves' hyperthyroidism and ophthalmopathy. Authors of the study amplified TCR beta CDR3 regions from RNA transcripts. The study used the HTBI primer set for a first-round RT-PCR of the TCR CDR3. TCRdb re-derived calls from the multiplex PCR reads in MiXCR, one entry per CDR3 protein. The repertoire has around 520,000 distinct CDR3 sequences, about 15% of them found once; the top ten carry about 14%. Sequences were obtained from blood. All receptors come from a woman between 40 and 50 years old with Graves' hyperthyroidism.

This clonotype was observed many times. One junction end disagrees with the germline gene, perhaps due to a read error. The rearrangement joins TRBV12-3 or TRBV12-4 to TRBJ2-5; maybe TRBD2 (6 bases). This CDR3 contains 13 residues. This CDR3 reads CASSLAIGETQYF. The CDR3 coding sequence is TGTGCCAGCAGTCTAGCGATTGGAGAGACCCAGTACTTC.

As DNA, the CDR3 is TGTGCCAGCAGCTTAAGCGGGAGGGAGAGCTCCTACGAGCAGTACTTC. Amino acids: CASSLSGRESSYEQYF. The chain joins TRBV7-2 to TRBJ2-7; 10 bases agree with TRBD2. Looked up from germline, CDR1 is SGHTA and CDR2 is FQGNSA. This CDR3 comprises 16 residues. Losses at the gene ends were 2 bases for V and 0 bases for J; bases not matched to a gene: 4.

The chain couples TRBV12-3 or TRBV12-4 to TRBJ2-3; D unclear. This CDR3 contains 15 residues. Trimming removed 6 bases at V and 1 base at J, with 14 bases between. The CDR3 is CASRYKSVGTDTQYF. The CDR3 bases are TGTGCCAGCAGGTATAAATCGGTGGGCACAGATACGCAGTATTTT.

In this sample, this clonotype turned up many times. The chain joins TRBV2 to TRBJ2-1; weak D call: TRBD2 (6 bases). Germline loops: CDR1 SNHLY, CDR2 FYNNEI. Trimming shortened V by 4 bases and J by 0 bases, and 10 bases separated the two germline ends. The CDR3 length is 15 residues. CDR3 sequence (DNA): TGTGCCAGCAGTGCTAGCGAGAGCTCCTACAATGAGCAGTTCTTC. It encodes CASSASESSYNEQFF.

This clonotype was seen at least ten times. The gene calls are TRBV2 and TRBJ2-1; D possibly corresponds to TRBD2 (6 bases). V was shortened by 4 bases and J by 0 bases, with 10 bases between the two germline ends. Germline loops: CDR1 SNHLY, CDR2 FYNNEI. The CDR3 runs to 15 residues. CDR3 residues: CASSGGVSSYNEQFF. The CDR3 DNA reads as TGTGCCAGCAGTGGCGGGGTTAGCTCCTACAATGAGCAGTTCTTC. The full variable domain, completed using reference TRBV2 and TRBJ2-1, is EPEVTQTPSHQVTQMGQEVILRCVPISNHLYFYWYRQILGQKVEFLVSFYNNEISEKSEIFDDQFSVERPDGSNFTLKIRSTKLEDSAMYFCASSGGVSSYNEQFFGPGTRLTVL.

This clonotype was observed many times. V and J are TRBV7-2 and TRBJ2-5; maybe TRBD2 (7 bases). V lost 5 bases to trimming and J lost 2 bases, with 18 bases between them. Germline-derived CDR1 and CDR2 are SGHTA and FQGNSA. The CDR3 has 16 amino acids. In nucleotides, the CDR3 is TGTGCCAGCAGCAAGCAAACAGGGACTACTCAAGAGACCCAGTACTTC. Translated: CASSKQTGTTQETQYF.

This clonotype was counted many times. J is TRBJ2-7 and V is TRBV30; D possibly corresponds to TRBD2 (5 bases). CDR1 and CDR2 from the germline V gene are GTSNPN and SVGIG (reference sequence). There are 16 residues in the CDR3. V lost 3 bases to trimming and J lost 4 bases, with 22 bases between them. CDR3 sequence (DNA): TGTGCCTGGAGCGGGGATTCTGAAGGGAGAGGTTACGAGCAGTACTTC. This codes for CAWSGDSEGRGYEQYF.

At least ten counts were recorded for this clonotype. This chain joins TRBV7-2 and TRBJ2-7; 10 nucleotides line up with TRBD2. The CDR3 is 15 amino acids. Germline V gives CDR1 SGHTA, CDR2 FQGNSA. V dropped 5 bases and J dropped 7; count of bases not matched to a gene: 11. The CDR3 region is CASSQLAGRAQEQYF. DNA for the CDR3: TGTGCCAGCAGCCAACTAGCGGGGAGGGCTCAGGAGCAGTACTTC.

V gene TRBV5-6 combines with J gene TRBJ2-1; 8 positions agree with TRBD2. CDR1 SGHDT and CDR2 YYEEEE come from the germline V gene. The J segment lost 8 bases and the V segment lost 6 bases, leaving 28 bases of the junction unmatched. CDR3 length equals 20 residues. CDR3 residues: CASNPRAGVVGIPNAHEQFF. CDR3 coding DNA: TGTGCCAGCAACCCTCGAGCGGGAGTCGTAGGAATACCCAACGCGCATGAGCAGTTCTTC.

The chain uses TRBV30 and TRBJ1-4, with 11 bases aligning to TRBD1. The V gene end was trimmed by 3 bases and the J gene end by 7 bases; junction bases not matched to a gene: 7. The CDR3 spans 15 residues. Germline V lookup: CDR1 GTSNPN, CDR2 SVGIG (reference sequence). The CDR3 bases are TGTGCCTGGAGGGGTCCCGGGACAGGGGGTGAAAAACTGTTTTTT. Protein: CAWRGPGTGGEKLFF.

The chain combines TRBV6-1 with TRBJ1-1, with D maybe TRBD1 (5 bases). This CDR3 comprises 13 residues. V was trimmed by 6 bases and J by 6 bases, leaving 14 bases between them. The V gene's germline CDR1 is MNHNS and CDR2 SASEGT. The CDR3 loop is CASSPGGGSEAFF. CDR3 coding DNA: TGTGCCAGCAGCCCCGGGGGGGGGTCTGAAGCTTTCTTT.

The rearrangement links TRBV20-1 to TRBJ2-3, with 9 bases lining up with TRBD2. There are 14 residues in the CDR3. V lost 5 bases, J lost 6 bases, and 9 bases stayed unmatched. Germline V CDR1 and CDR2: DFQATT, SNEGSKA (reference sequence). CDR3 sequence: CSARSSGMRDTQYF. The CDR3 DNA sequence: TGCAGTGCTCGATCTAGCGGGATGAGGGATACGCAGTATTTT.

This clonotype has a count of ten or more. The chain carries TRBV30 and TRBJ2-7; D perhaps matches TRBD1 (5 bases). Germline CDR1 GTSNPN, CDR2 SVGIG (reference sequence). CDR3 length: 13 residues. V lost 3 bases and J 2 bases, leaving 11 bases between the germline ends. CDR3 DNA: TGTGCCTGGAGCTTCGAGACAGCCTACGAGCAGTACTTC. Its protein product is CAWSFETAYEQYF.

The chain is built from TRBV3-1 and TRBJ2-5; no definite D call. This CDR3 is built from 15 residues. Per the germline V gene, CDR1 is LGHDT and CDR2 is YNNKEL (reference sequence). Deletions cut 1 base from V and 2 bases from J, with 11 bases between. DNA of the CDR3: TGTGCCAGCAGCCAAGCTTGGGTAGCTCAAGAGACCCAGTACTTC. Protein: CASSQAWVAQETQYF.

This clonotype has a count of ten or more. V gene TRBV28 combines with J gene TRBJ2-3; 9 bases are a match to TRBD2. Losses at the gene ends were 3 bases for V and 2 bases for J; bases not matched to a gene: 6. CDR1 and CDR2 (germline): MDHEN, SYDVKM. The CDR3 covers 16 residues. The CDR3 loop reads CASSFGLALFTDTQYF. The CDR3 region has the DNA TGTGCCAGCAGTTTCGGACTAGCGCTATTCACAGATACGCAGTATTTT.

This chain uses TRBV19 with TRBJ1-4; 9 bases are a match to TRBD1. This CDR3 spans 15 amino acids. Germline V gives CDR1 LNHDA, CDR2 SQIVND (reference sequence). V was clipped by 5 bases and J by 7 bases; unmatched bases: 8. CDR3 amino acids: CASSSTGGVGEKLFF. CDR3 nucleotides: TGTGCCAGTAGTTCAACAGGGGGCGTCGGTGAAAAACTGTTTTTT.

The chain uses TRBV20-1 and TRBJ2-7; 8 bases map to TRBD1. Germline V CDR1 and CDR2: DFQATT, SNEGSKA (reference sequence). The CDR3 has 14 amino acids. V dropped 4 bases and J dropped 6; count of bases not matched to a gene: 11. This CDR3 is CSATHSGQVGEQYF. CDR3 bases: TGCAGTGCTACTCATTCGGGACAGGTCGGCGAGCAGTACTTC.

This clonotype was picked up a small number of times. This chain links TRBV29-1 with TRBJ2-5; D remains unclear. The V gene lost 7 bases and the J gene lost 5 bases, with 17 bases spanning the gap. The V gene's germline CDR1 is SQVTM and CDR2 ANQGSEA. This CDR3 comprises 13 residues. The DNA for the CDR3 is TGCAGCGGAGGAGAGACACCCCTGGAGACCCAGTACTTC. Its protein product is CSGGETPLETQYF. Combining the CDR3 with reference TRBV29-1 and TRBJ2-5 gives the whole variable domain SAVISQKPSRDICQRGTSLTIQCQVDSQVTMMFWYRQQPGQSLTLIATANQGSEATYESGFVIDKFPISRPNLTFSTLTVSNMSPEDSSIYLCSGGETPLETQYFGPGTRLLVL.

This clonotype has a handful of counts. The chain uses TRBV29-1 and TRBJ1-3; no reliable D call. Germline CDR1 and CDR2: SQVTM and ANQGSEA. This CDR3 is built from 14 residues. V was cut by 4 bases and J by 0 bases, with 10 bases left in between. The CDR3 sequence: CSVVGERSGNTIYF. The CDR3 DNA is TGCAGCGTTGTTGGGGAACGCTCTGGAAACACCATATATTTT.

The sample holds a few counts of this clonotype. The V and J genes are TRBV20-1 and TRBJ2-7; D possibly uses TRBD1 or TRBD2 (5 bases each). This CDR3 comprises 14 residues. V was trimmed by 4 bases and J by 4 bases, leaving 17 bases between them. Germline V gives CDR1 DFQATT, CDR2 SNEGSKA (reference sequence). CDR3 amino acids: CSAMVRGEGYEQYF. Written as DNA, the CDR3 is TGCAGTGCTATGGTTCGGGGCGAGGGTTACGAGCAGTACTTC.

Concerning this clonotype itself: A much larger clone lies one base from this, so it may be a read error. The chain uses TRBV7-9 and TRBJ2-1; TRBD2 might be the D (7 bases). Germline loops: CDR1 SEHNR, CDR2 FQNEAQ (reference sequence). The CDR3 sequence is 16 residues long. CDR3 bases: TGTGCCAGCAGCTTAGAAGCCGGGGGGCCCTACAATGGGCAGTTCTTC. Its translation is CASSLEAGGPYNGQFF.